The T cell receptor beta chain under discussion was sequenced for a study of blood T cell repertoires in COVID-19. For the study at large: From the United States, Italy and Spain came samples of acute and convalescent COVID-19. From T cells, B-cell-depleted T cells, or PBMCs came the material, which was cDNA or gDNA.

Per germline, CDR1 SGDLS and CDR2 YYNGEE. The CDR3 runs to 16 residues. V gave up 4 bases and J gave up 0 bases, with 11 bases separating them. This clone has only one observation. Original data processing: Reference gene primer amplification in the assay estimated nucleated cell counts. Libraries were prepared by immunoSEQ multiplex PCR; TCRdb keeps only in-frame clonotypes and omits some of them. V, J and clone size are those of that table, while D and trimming were read from the DNA. The sample contains about 150,000 clones, about 80% of which appear only once. The sequence derives from a woman aged 55-70 years with COVID-19, enrolled during active disease. Sequencing used peripheral blood. The gene calls are TRBV9 and TRBJ1-6; TRBD1 might be the D (5 bases). This CDR3 reads CASSPSGGSYNSPLHF. The CDR3, as DNA: TGTGCCAGCAGCCCGTCGGGGGGCTCCTATAATTCACCCCTCCACTTT.